The 30 T cell receptor beta chains below all came from one sample that was sequenced in a study of blood T cell repertoires in COVID-19. Here immunoSEQ multiplex PCR was the method, and the copy in TCRdb shows in-frame clones only, minus some. The sample lists 270,000 or so clones; around 84% were seen once. Sequencing used peripheral blood. The receptors shown here come from a human donor with COVID-19, enrolled during active disease. The donor label of this sample is uncertain.

This sequence joins TRBV2 and TRBJ2-3; D unresolved. V was shortened by 4 bases and J by 1 base, with 9 bases between the two germline ends. The CDR3 loop spans 14 amino acids. CDR1 is SNHLY, CDR2 FYNNEI, per germline. The CDR3 reads CASSGDFGTDTQYF. The CDR3 DNA follows: TGTGCCAGCAGTGGCGACTTCGGCACAGATACGCAGTATTTT.

This chain joins TRBV6-4 and TRBJ2-1, with D unclear. Trimming stripped 0 bases from V and 0 bases from J, with 6 bases between. The CDR3 covers 15 residues. Germline V gene data show CDR1 as MRHNA and CDR2 as SNTAGT. The CDR3 reads CASSDSLSSYNEQFF. The CDR3 bases are TGTGCCAGCAGTGACTCACTGAGCTCCTACAATGAGCAGTTCTTC.

The gene calls are TRBV28 and TRBJ2-1; D possibly corresponds to TRBD1 (5 bases). CDR3 length equals 15 residues. In germline, CDR1 is MDHEN, CDR2 SYDVKM. Trimming stripped 4 bases from V and 0 bases from J, with 10 bases between. The CDR3 bases are TGTGCCAGCAGTTCCCAGGGAATCTCCTACAATGAGCAGTTCTTC. It specifies CASSSQGISYNEQFF.

The count of this clone is one. This rearrangement joins TRBV12-5 to TRBJ2-2; D not certain. CDR1 is LGHNT, CDR2 FRNRAP, per germline. Trimming shortened V by 7 bases and J by 6 bases, and 9 bases separated the two germline ends. The CDR3 runs to 12 residues. The CDR3 nucleotides read TGTGCTAGTGCCCCACTATCCGGGGAGCTGTTTTTT. This codes for CASAPLSGELFF.

This clone was picked up one time. CDR3 coding DNA: TGTGCCAGCAGCTTACGGCCCGACACCTCGTACGAGCAGTACTTC. Translating it yields CASSLRPDTSYEQYF. This chain connects TRBV11-2 to TRBJ2-7; D ambiguous. The V end lost 2 bases, the J end lost 4 bases, and 15 bases lay between the germline ends. Germline V gene sequence: CDR1 SGHAT, CDR2 FQNNGV. The CDR3 is made up of 15 amino acids.

This clone was seen only once. The genes are TRBV5-4 and TRBJ2-7; TRBD2 matches 9 bases. The CDR3 contains 15 residues. The germline CDR1 and CDR2 sequences are SGHNT and YYREEE (reference sequence). V lost 4 bases to trimming and J lost 5 bases; unmatched junction nucleotides: 10. The CDR3 DNA reads as TGTGCCAGCAGCGCAGCGGGGGGAAGTAGGAACGAGCAGTACTTC. Translated, it gives CASSAAGGSRNEQYF. Looking up the rest from reference TRBV5-4 and TRBJ2-7 gives the full variable domain: ETGVTQSPTHLIKTRGQQVTLRCSSQSGHNTVSWYQQALGQGPQFIFQYYREEENGRGNFPPRFSGLQFPNYSSELNVNALELDDSALYLCASSAAGGSRNEQYFGPGTRLTVT.

This sequence joins TRBV4-3 and TRBJ2-1; TRBD2 matches 10 bases. Germline CDR1 and CDR2: LGHNA and YSLEER. CDR3 length equals 15 residues. V lost 4 bases to trimming and J lost 3 bases; unmatched junction nucleotides: 3. The chain's CDR3 is CASSPGLAVYNEQFF. The DNA of the CDR3 is TGCGCCAGCAGCCCCGGACTAGCGGTCTACAATGAGCAGTTCTTC.

The chain links TRBV5-1 to TRBJ2-3; TRBD2 matches 13 bases. This CDR3 has 16 residues. The germline CDR1 and CDR2 sequences are SGHRS and YFSETQ. The trim removed 4 bases at V and 1 base at J, leaving 3 bases unmatched. The CDR3 region has the DNA TGCGCCAGCAGCGTCGGGACTAGCGGGGGCACAGATACGCAGTATTTT. Its translation is CASSVGTSGGTDTQYF.

This chain connects TRBV11-2 to TRBJ2-3; a weak D match, TRBD2 (5 bases). Germline V lookup: CDR1 SGHAT, CDR2 FQNNGV. The CDR3 has 13 amino acids. V dropped 5 bases and J dropped 6 bases, with 12 bases sitting between them. CDR3 protein: CASSLTSIDTQYF. CDR3 sequence (DNA): TGTGCCAGCAGCCTCACTAGTATTGATACGCAGTATTTT.

This clone was recorded once. The chain uses TRBV4-2 and TRBJ2-7; 12 bases fit TRBD1. V lost 2 bases to trimming and J lost 2 bases; unmatched junction nucleotides: 25. The CDR3 runs 23 residues. Germline V gene lookup returns CDR1 LGHNA and CDR2 YNFKEQ. CDR3 region: CASSQLTRDRGPSPSGTPYEQYF. The CDR3 coding sequence is TGTGCCAGCAGCCAATTAACCCGGGACAGGGGGCCCTCACCATCGGGGACCCCCTACGAGCAGTACTTC.

The gene calls are TRBV28 and TRBJ2-1, with TRBD1 matching over 9 bases. This CDR3 spans 16 amino acids. Per germline, CDR1 MDHEN and CDR2 SYDVKM. Trimming took 3 bases from V and 3 from J; bases not matched to a gene: 6. The CDR3 here is CASSLSGQGNYNEQFF. The CDR3 nucleotides read TGTGCCAGCAGTTTGTCGGGACAGGGAAACTACAATGAGCAGTTCTTC.

Concerning this clone itself: The sample has other DNA sequences that encode this CDR3 too. J is TRBJ2-2 and V is TRBV9; 9 bases align to TRBD2. The CDR3 is 15 amino acids. Germline loops: CDR1 SGDLS, CDR2 YYNGEE. V lost 2 bases and J lost 4; bases outside the gene matches: 3. Written as DNA, the CDR3 is TGTGCCAGCAGCGTTGGTAGCGGGAGCACCGGGGAGCTGTTTTTT. Translated, it gives CASSVGSGSTGELFF. The entire variable domain, with the rest obtained from reference TRBV9 and TRBJ2-2, is as follows: DSGVTQTPKHLITATGQRVTLRCSPRSGDLSVYWYQQSLDQGLQFLIQYYNGEERAKGNILERFSAQQFPDLHSELNLSSLELGDSALYFCASSVGSGSTGELFFGEGSRLTVL.

This chain uses TRBV7-6 with TRBJ2-7; TRBD1 matches 8 bases. This CDR3 spans 16 amino acids. The germline gives CDR1 SGHVS, CDR2 FNYEAQ. V was pared by 5 bases and J by 2 bases, with 11 bases of the junction left unmatched. The CDR3 protein is CASSLTGTGSAYEQYF. In DNA form, the CDR3 reads TGTGCCAGCAGCCTCACCGGGACAGGTTCTGCCTACGAGCAGTACTTC. The entire variable domain, with the rest obtained from reference TRBV7-6 and TRBJ2-7, is as follows: GAGVSQSPRYKVTKRGQDVALRCDPISGHVSLYWYRQALGQGPEFLTYFNYEAQQDKSGLPNDRFSAERPEGSISTLTIQRTEQRDSAMYRCASSLTGTGSAYEQYFGPGTRLTVT.

In its sample, this clone was seen once. This sequence joins TRBV7-9 and TRBJ2-1; TRBD1 matches 10 bases. The CDR3 is made up of 14 amino acids. Germline CDR1 is SEHNR and CDR2 is FQNEAQ (reference sequence). The J segment lost 7 bases and the V segment lost 4 bases, leaving 4 bases of the junction unmatched. In nucleotides, the CDR3 is TGTGCCAGCAGCTCGACAGGGGGCTTGAATGAGCAGTTCTTC. This encodes CASSSTGGLNEQFF.

The chain has TRBV6-1 and TRBJ1-4; no clear D. The CDR3 runs to 15 residues. Germline V gene lookup returns CDR1 MNHNS and CDR2 SASEGT. The V gene lost 2 bases and the J gene lost 6 bases, with 13 bases spanning the gap. The CDR3 spells CASSEFAREDEKLFF. The DNA of the CDR3 is TGTGCCAGCAGTGAATTCGCCCGAGAGGATGAAAAACTGTTTTTT.

The V call is TRBV6-5, the J call TRBJ1-3; TRBD1 matches at 10 bases. CDR3 length equals 13 residues. V shed 4 bases and J 16 bases; nucleotides not matched to a gene: 10. Germline CDR1 is MNHEY and CDR2 is SVGAGI. The DNA of the CDR3 is TGTGCCAGCAGTTCGACAGGGGGCGCAAAGGTCTATTTT. This translates into CASSSTGGAKVYF.

The rearrangement joins TRBV4-1 to TRBJ1-4; D unclear. CDR1 and CDR2 from the germline V gene are MGHRA and YSYEKL. Trimming took off 0 bases at V and 8 bases at J, with 10 bases between the two ends. The CDR3 covers 14 residues. The CDR3 bases are TGCGCCAGCAGCCAAGATGCATCGGGAGAAAAACTGTTTTTT. It encodes CASSQDASGEKLFF.

CDR3 DNA sequence: TGTGCCAGCAGCGTAGAGTGGACAGCACGAGCAACTAATGAAAAACTGTTTTTT. Protein product: CASSVEWTARATNEKLFF. The gene calls are TRBV9 and TRBJ1-4; a possible D gene is TRBD1 (6 bases). The V end lost 0 bases, the J end lost 0 bases, and 15 bases lay between the germline ends. The CDR3 sequence is 18 residues long. Germline V gives CDR1 SGDLS, CDR2 YYNGEE.

The V call is TRBV19, the J call TRBJ2-5; no firm D call. V dropped 5 bases and J dropped 5 bases, with 12 bases sitting between them. Germline CDR1 is LNHDA and CDR2 is SQIVND (reference sequence). CDR3 length: 13 residues. CDR3 sequence (DNA): TGTGCCAGTAGTGGCCAGTCGTTGGAGACCCAGTACTTC. The encoded protein is CASSGQSLETQYF.

CDR3 coding DNA: TGTGCCAGCAATCCCCAACGGGACACTTCCTACGAGCAGTACTTC. Protein product: CASNPQRDTSYEQYF. This chain uses TRBV27 with TRBJ2-7, with D possibly being TRBD1 (6 bases). Trimming cost V 7 bases and J 1 base, with 17 bases left between them. The CDR3 is 15 amino acids. Germline CDR1 is MNHEY and CDR2 is SMNVEV (reference sequence).

This clone was recorded a few times. In DNA, the CDR3 is TGCGCCAGCAGCTGGGCCGACGGCACAGATACGCAGTATTTT. Its protein is CASSWADGTDTQYF. This chain connects TRBV5-1 to TRBJ2-3; no reliable D call. Looked up from germline, CDR1 is SGHRS and CDR2 is YFSETQ. Trimming stripped 3 bases from V and 1 base from J, with 9 bases between. The CDR3 runs to 14 residues.

The J gene is TRBJ1-1, the V gene TRBV28, with a tentative D call TRBD1 (5 bases). The CDR3 contains 14 residues. The V and J ends lost 6 bases and 1 base respectively, with 12 bases between them. Germline CDR1 is MDHEN and CDR2 is SYDVKM. The CDR3, as DNA: TGTGCCAGCAGACCGGGACTGACGAACACTGAAGCTTTCTTT. Translated, it gives CASRPGLTNTEAFF.

The genes are TRBV4-2 and TRBJ2-7; 12 nucleotides agree with TRBD2. Germline V lookup: CDR1 LGHNA, CDR2 YNFKEQ. Trimming at V came to 4 bases and at J to 6 bases, leaving 7 bases not matched to a gene. This CDR3 has 15 residues. The CDR3 here is CASSPWTSGKSEQYF. CDR3 coding DNA: TGTGCCAGCAGCCCCTGGACTAGCGGGAAATCCGAGCAGTACTTC.

The V and J genes are TRBV5-1 and TRBJ2-1; 8 bases line up with TRBD2. The V gene's germline CDR1 is SGHRS and CDR2 YFSETQ. Trimming at V came to 0 bases and at J to 0 bases, leaving 2 bases not matched to a gene. The CDR3 extends over 16 amino acids. CDR3 region: CASSLAAGGSYNEQFF. For the CDR3, the DNA is TGCGCCAGCAGCTTGGCGGCGGGAGGCTCCTACAATGAGCAGTTCTTC.

The chain has TRBV19 and TRBJ2-1; a possible D gene is TRBD2 (6 bases). CDR1 and CDR2 (germline): LNHDA, SQIVND (reference sequence). V lost 3 bases and J 5 bases, leaving 14 bases between the germline ends. CDR3 length equals 15 residues. The CDR3 region is CASSMGGLTDNEQFF. In DNA, the CDR3 is TGTGCCAGTAGTATGGGCGGACTAACCGACAATGAGCAGTTCTTC.

CDR3 sequence (DNA): TGTGCCAGCAGTTCACGACTAGCGGATCGCGAGCAGTTCTTC. Translating gives CASSSRLADREQFF. The gene calls are TRBV6-5 and TRBJ2-1; TRBD2 aligns across 9 bases. The V gene's germline CDR1 is MNHEY and CDR2 SVGAGI. The trim removed 4 bases at V and 10 bases at J, leaving 8 bases unmatched. The CDR3 is 14 amino acids.

The J gene is TRBJ1-4, the V gene TRBV19; 7 nucleotides align to TRBD1. Unmatched junction bases numbered 4, after V lost 3 bases and J lost 3 bases. The CDR3 covers 15 residues. The germline CDR1 and CDR2 sequences are LNHDA and SQIVND (reference sequence). The CDR3 region has the DNA TGTGCCAGTAGTATCCAGGGACAGTCTAATGAAAAACTGTTTTTT. It yields the protein CASSIQGQSNEKLFF.

This clone was counted a single time. DNA of the CDR3: TGTGCCAGCAGCCCAACCGGGACAGGGGATTCTTTCTTT. It is translated as CASSPTGTGDSFF. The chain combines TRBV7-2 with TRBJ1-1; 10 nucleotides line up with TRBD1. Germline trimming cut 5 bases from V and 12 bases from J; bases unmatched to any gene: 9. The CDR3 is made up of 13 amino acids. Germline assignment: CDR1 SGHTA and CDR2 FQGNSA.

The genes are TRBV4-1 and TRBJ1-4, with D possibly TRBD1 on 6 matching bases. Germline V gives CDR1 MGHRA, CDR2 YSYEKL. Trimming shortened V by 0 bases and J by 0 bases, and 11 bases separated the two germline ends. The CDR3 covers 17 residues. CDR3 residues: CASSQEGAEPTNEKLFF. The DNA for the CDR3 is TGCGCCAGCAGCCAAGAGGGGGCGGAACCAACTAATGAAAAACTGTTTTTT.

This clone was recorded a few times. The chain links TRBV28 to TRBJ1-5, with D perhaps TRBD1 (5 bases). The CDR3 covers 16 residues. Germline V CDR1 and CDR2: MDHEN, SYDVKM. The V and J ends lost 0 bases and 4 bases respectively, with 13 bases between them. CDR3 sequence: CASSLWALQGNQPQHF. CDR3 bases: TGTGCCAGCAGTTTATGGGCCCTGCAGGGTAATCAGCCCCAGCATTTT.